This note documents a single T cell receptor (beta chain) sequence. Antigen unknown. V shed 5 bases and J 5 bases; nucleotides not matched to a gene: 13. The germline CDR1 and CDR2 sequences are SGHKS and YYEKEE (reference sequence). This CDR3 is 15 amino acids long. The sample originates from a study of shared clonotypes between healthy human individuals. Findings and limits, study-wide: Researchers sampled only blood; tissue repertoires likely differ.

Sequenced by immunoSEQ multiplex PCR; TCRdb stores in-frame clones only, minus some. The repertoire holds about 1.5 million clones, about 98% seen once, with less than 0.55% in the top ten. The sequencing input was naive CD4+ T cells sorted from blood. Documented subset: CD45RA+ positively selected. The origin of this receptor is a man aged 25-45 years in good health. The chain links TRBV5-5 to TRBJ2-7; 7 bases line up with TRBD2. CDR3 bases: TGTGCCAGCAGACATAGACTAGCACCGAGTAACGAGCAGTACTTC. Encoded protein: CASRHRLAPSNEQYF.